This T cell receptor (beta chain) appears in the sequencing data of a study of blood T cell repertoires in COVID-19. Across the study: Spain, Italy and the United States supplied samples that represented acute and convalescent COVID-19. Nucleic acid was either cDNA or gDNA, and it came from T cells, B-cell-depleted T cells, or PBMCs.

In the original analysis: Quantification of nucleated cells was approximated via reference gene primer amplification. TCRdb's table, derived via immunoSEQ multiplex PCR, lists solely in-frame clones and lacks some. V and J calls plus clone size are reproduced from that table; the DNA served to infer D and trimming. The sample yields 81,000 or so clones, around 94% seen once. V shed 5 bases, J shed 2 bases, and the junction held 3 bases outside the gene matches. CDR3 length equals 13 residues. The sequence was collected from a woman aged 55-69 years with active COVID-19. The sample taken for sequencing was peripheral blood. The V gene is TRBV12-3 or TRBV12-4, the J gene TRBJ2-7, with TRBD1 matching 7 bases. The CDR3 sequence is CASSIRGPYEQYF. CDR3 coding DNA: TGTGCCAGCAGTATAAGGGGGCCCTACGAGCAGTACTTC.